The clone carrying this TCR beta chain has a handful of counts. Its antigen is still unknown. Gene labels here are mouse ones. Read data end 1 residue before the CDR3 end; the end is taken from the germline J gene. The J segment lost 7 bases and the V segment lost 2 bases, leaving 4 bases of the junction unmatched. From germline, CDR1 is KGHPV and CDR2 FQNQEV (reference sequence). This CDR3 is built from 13 residues. The table came from immunoSEQ multiplex PCR; TCRdb's copy has only in-frame clones and leaves some out. The table has over 7,500 clones, 47% seen once. The data derive from a study of tissue T cells after allogeneic stem cell transplantation. Study findings and constraints: Limitations included a small, clinically heterogeneous cohort and limited sampling depth. Tissue-detected TCR repertoire was only partly captured by blood and spleen T cells.

Time point in this sample: mouse harvest day 7 after allogeneic transplant. Each mouse received 10^7 T-cell-depleted marrow cells plus 10^6 splenic CD5+ T cells by tail vein. Mice had MHC-mismatched B6 into BALB/c GVHD, sampled day 7 or 14. The chain joins TRBV26 to TRBJ2-7; 8 bases fit TRBD1. The specimen sequenced was gut tissue. This clonotype was obtained from a female BALB/c mouse given C57BL/6 T cells with graft-versus-host disease after an allogeneic hematopoietic cell transplant. The CDR3 spells CASSLGQGLEQYF. Incomplete CDR3 DNA: TGTGCCAGCAGTCTGGGACAGGGCTTGGAACAGTAC.